This entry lists 27 T cell receptor beta chains sequenced from one sample in a study of blood T cell repertoires in COVID-19. Clones were read by immunoSEQ multiplex PCR, and TCRdb kept only the in-frame ones, dropping some. The table includes approximately 220,000 clones, 86% detected once. The specimen sequenced was PBMCs or T cells enriched from blood (not recorded which). The receptors stem from a woman in her forties with acute COVID-19.

The chain employs TRBV28 and TRBJ1-3; possibly TRBD1 for D (6 bases). V lost 4 bases and J 1 base, leaving 8 bases between the germline ends. The CDR3 is made up of 14 amino acids. Germline CDR1 reads MDHEN; CDR2 reads SYDVKM. CDR3 DNA sequence: TGTGCCAGCAGTTCACAGGGTTCTGGAAACACCATATATTTT. Its translation: CASSSQGSGNTIYF.

The chain employs TRBV19 and TRBJ2-7, with TRBD1 matching over 7 bases. Germline trimming cut 1 base from V and 6 bases from J; bases unmatched to any gene: 6. Germline V gene lookup returns CDR1 LNHDA and CDR2 SQIVND (reference sequence). The CDR3 sequence is 14 residues long. The CDR3 nucleotides are TGTGCCAGTAGTATAGGGGGACAGATGGCCGAGCAGTACTTC. Amino acids: CASSIGGQMAEQYF. The variable domain in full, with the rest retrieved from reference TRBV19 and TRBJ2-7, is DGGITQSPKYLFRKEGQNVTLSCEQNLNHDAMYWYRQDPGQGLRLIYYSQIVNDFQKGDIAEGYSVSREKKESFPLTVTSAQKNPTAFYLCASSIGGQMAEQYFGPGTRLTVT.

In DNA form, the CDR3 reads TGTGCCAGCCTGTCGCGCTCTGGAAACACCATATATTTT. Its translation: CASLSRSGNTIYF. V and J are TRBV12-3 or TRBV12-4 and TRBJ1-3; D unclear. The CDR3 sequence is 13 residues long. Between the trimmed V and J ends, which lost 8 bases and 0 bases, there was a span of 8 bases.

The rearrangement joins TRBV7-3 to TRBJ2-1; 12 nucleotides align to TRBD2. CDR1 and CDR2 (germline): SGHTA, FQGTGA. There are 16 residues in the CDR3. V was pared by 5 bases and J by 4 bases, with 6 bases of the junction left unmatched. The CDR3 loop is CASSRLGLAGYNEQFF. Here the CDR3 DNA reads TGTGCCAGCAGCCGACTTGGACTAGCGGGGTACAATGAGCAGTTCTTC.

The chain couples TRBV5-1 to TRBJ1-3; D remains unclear. The V gene's germline CDR1 is SGHRS and CDR2 YFSETQ. CDR3 size: 13 residues. Trimming removed 7 bases at V and 1 base at J, with 9 bases between. CDR3 coding DNA: TGCGCCAGCGGGAGCTCGTCTGGAAACACCATATATTTT. This sequence encodes CASGSSSGNTIYF.

The rearrangement links TRBV7-9 to TRBJ1-1; D is undetermined. Germline V CDR1 and CDR2: SEHNR, FQNEAQ (reference sequence). Trimming cost V 0 bases and J 8 bases, with 4 bases left between them. The CDR3 totals 11 residues. CDR3 in DNA: TGTGCCAGCAGCTTAGCGCGGGAAGCTTTCTTT. This codes for CASSLAREAFF.

The chain joins TRBV4-2 to TRBJ2-1; D might be TRBD1 or TRBD2, each matching 6 bases. In germline, CDR1 is LGHNA, CDR2 YNFKEQ. V was pared by 4 bases and J by 4 bases, with 17 bases between. The length of the CDR3 is 16 residues. CDR3 amino acids: CASSREGGPSYNEQFF. The DNA for the CDR3 is TGTGCCAGCAGCCGAGAGGGGGGTCCCTCTTACAATGAGCAGTTCTTC.

The J gene is TRBJ1-2, the V gene TRBV28, with D possibly TRBD1 on 6 matching bases. Germline lookup yields CDR1 MDHEN and CDR2 SYDVKM. The V and J ends lost 5 bases and 4 bases respectively, with 11 bases between them. The CDR3 sequence is 13 residues long. CDR3 in amino acids: CASSLSGVYGYTF. CDR3 sequence (DNA): TGTGCCAGCAGTCTATCAGGGGTCTATGGCTACACCTTC.

The rearrangement links TRBV12-3 or TRBV12-4 to TRBJ1-1, with 9 bases matching TRBD1. The CDR3 has 13 amino acids. The ends lost 7 bases at V and 5 bases at J; junction bases unmatched: 5. The DNA of the CDR3 is TGTGCCAGCATGCTACAGGGGGCGACTGAAGCTTTCTTT. It encodes CASMLQGATEAFF.

The chain joins TRBV28 to TRBJ1-2; D might be TRBD1 (6 bases). The length of the CDR3 is 14 residues. Germline values: CDR1 MDHEN, CDR2 SYDVKM. V lost 4 bases and J 0 bases, leaving 9 bases between the germline ends. The CDR3: CASSSQGSNYGYTF. The CDR3 DNA follows: TGTGCCAGCAGTTCACAGGGTTCTAACTATGGCTACACCTTC.

The chain carries TRBV4-1 and TRBJ2-3; 7 nucleotides align to TRBD2. J gave up 0 bases and V 3 bases, and 9 bases lay outside the gene matches. The CDR3 has 17 amino acids. The V gene's germline CDR1 is MGHRA and CDR2 YSYEKL. The CDR3 here is CASSHPVRAGSTDTQYF. The CDR3 DNA reads as TGCGCCAGCAGCCACCCCGTTCGAGCGGGGAGCACAGATACGCAGTATTTT.

The chain links TRBV27 to TRBJ2-1; 7 bases are shared with TRBD1. CDR3 size: 14 residues. The J segment lost 1 base and the V segment lost 10 bases, leaving 7 bases of the junction unmatched. The V gene's germline CDR1 is MNHEY and CDR2 SMNVEV (reference sequence). CDR3 in amino acids: CATSEDRSYNEQFF. In DNA, the CDR3 is TGTGCCACCTCCGAGGACAGGTCCTACAATGAGCAGTTCTTC.

The chain has TRBV27 and TRBJ1-2; D is undetermined. With 6 bases removed from V and 8 bases from J, the gap between germline ends came to 13 bases. The V gene's germline CDR1 is MNHEY and CDR2 SMNVEV (reference sequence). This CDR3 comprises 12 residues. The CDR3 loop is CASRSTSWGYTF. For the CDR3, the DNA is TGTGCCAGCAGATCAACAAGTTGGGGCTACACCTTC.

This chain joins TRBV24-1 and TRBJ1-1, with D maybe TRBD1 (6 bases). The CDR3 runs 11 residues. From germline, CDR1 is KGHDR and CDR2 SFDVKD. V was shortened by 7 bases and J by 4 bases, with 6 bases between the two germline ends. Here the CDR3 reads CATRDSTEAFF. The CDR3 DNA follows: TGTGCCACCAGGGACAGCACTGAAGCTTTCTTT.

The genes are TRBV9 and TRBJ2-1; D might be TRBD1 (6 bases). Germline-derived CDR1 and CDR2 are SGDLS and YYNGEE. The germline V and J ends were trimmed by 0 bases and 4 bases, with 11 bases remaining between them. The CDR3 covers 15 residues. Here the CDR3 reads CASSVGNRAYNEQFF. CDR3 DNA: TGTGCCAGCAGCGTAGGAAACAGGGCGTACAATGAGCAGTTCTTC.

The chain carries TRBV24-1 and TRBJ1-4; no firm D call. The CDR3 runs 14 residues. V was clipped by 5 bases and J by 5 bases, with 11 bases between them. CDR1 and CDR2 from the germline V gene are KGHDR and SFDVKD. The CDR3 DNA sequence: TGTGCCACCAGTGGCCCCGGCGGGAATGAAAAACTGTTTTTT. Translation gives CATSGPGGNEKLFF.

The rearrangement uses TRBV10-3 and TRBJ2-1; TRBD2 matches at 8 bases. This CDR3 has 13 amino acids. Germline V gene sequence: CDR1 ENHRY, CDR2 SYGVKD. Trimming at V came to 2 bases and at J to 6 bases, leaving 0 bases not matched to a gene. This CDR3 is CAISELAGNEQFF. Here the CDR3 DNA reads TGTGCCATCAGTGAGCTAGCGGGCAATGAGCAGTTCTTC.

The chain joins TRBV15 to TRBJ2-7; possibly TRBD2 for D (5 bases). The CDR3 runs 13 residues. The germline gives CDR1 LNHNV, CDR2 YYDKDF (reference sequence). V dropped 2 bases and J dropped 5 bases, with 10 bases sitting between them. The CDR3 protein is CATSRRGSDEQYF. The CDR3, as DNA: TGTGCCACCAGCAGACGAGGGAGCGACGAGCAGTACTTC.

The chain employs TRBV7-8 and TRBJ2-7; D may be TRBD1 (5 bases). The CDR3 contains 14 residues. Per germline, CDR1 SGHVS and CDR2 FQNEAQ. The germline V and J ends were trimmed by 7 bases and 0 bases, with 13 bases remaining between them. The CDR3 reads CASTKGLNSYEQYF. CDR3 in DNA: TGTGCCAGCACGAAGGGGCTCAACTCCTACGAGCAGTACTTC.

The chain couples TRBV19 to TRBJ1-1; D may be TRBD1 (5 bases). This CDR3 comprises 16 residues. V dropped 3 bases and J dropped 1 base, with 15 bases sitting between them. The germline gives CDR1 LNHDA, CDR2 SQIVND (reference sequence). The CDR3 coding sequence is TGTGCCAGTAGTATTGTGGGGACTGGACCGAACACTGAAGCTTTCTTT. Translated, it gives CASSIVGTGPNTEAFF.

J is TRBJ1-2 and V is TRBV12-3 or TRBV12-4, with D maybe TRBD1 (6 bases). V lost 7 bases, J lost 5 bases, and 14 bases lay in between. The CDR3 is made up of 13 amino acids. CDR3 in DNA: TGTGCCAGCACCCTTGTGCAGGGGTATGGCTACACCTTC. Its protein is CASTLVQGYGYTF.

The CDR3 DNA reads TGTGCCAGTAGTACAGGAAGGGGGGGGAGCCTAAAAAACATTCAGTACTTC. It encodes CASSTGRGGSLKNIQYF. V gene TRBV19 combines with J gene TRBJ2-4; perhaps TRBD2 as D (7 bases). Germline CDR1 and CDR2: LNHDA and SQIVND (reference sequence). The V end lost 4 bases, the J end lost 4 bases, and 20 bases lay between the germline ends. This CDR3 is 17 amino acids long. The variable domain in full, completed from reference TRBV19 and TRBJ2-4, reads DGGITQSPKYLFRKEGQNVTLSCEQNLNHDAMYWYRQDPGQGLRLIYYSQIVNDFQKGDIAEGYSVSREKKESFPLTVTSAQKNPTAFYLCASSTGRGGSLKNIQYFGAGTRLSVL.

The chain combines TRBV27 with TRBJ2-1, with a tentative D call TRBD1 (6 bases). Trimming shortened V by 1 base and J by 10 bases, and 8 bases separated the two germline ends. CDR3 length: 12 residues. Germline V gene data show CDR1 as MNHEY and CDR2 as SMNVEV (reference sequence). CDR3 region: CASSLLGGEQFF. In nucleotides, the CDR3 is TGTGCCAGCAGTTTATTAGGGGGAGAGCAGTTCTTC.

This clone occurred a few times. This same CDR3 is encoded by further DNA sequences in the sample. This chain connects TRBV6-5 to TRBJ1-1; D is perhaps TRBD1 (5 bases). Germline loops: CDR1 MNHEY, CDR2 SVGAGI. The CDR3 contains 13 residues. V dropped 2 bases and J dropped 1 base, with 5 bases sitting between them. CDR3 nucleotide sequence: TGTGCCAGCAGTTACGACAGGAACACTGAAGCTTTCTTT. Its translation is CASSYDRNTEAFF.

The J gene is TRBJ2-1, the V gene TRBV9, with 9 bases fitting TRBD2. V shed 4 bases, J shed 7 bases, and the junction held 12 bases outside the gene matches. There are 16 residues in the CDR3. The V gene's germline CDR1 is SGDLS and CDR2 YYNGEE. The CDR3 protein is CASSFSGAGGRNEQFF. The CDR3 DNA sequence: TGTGCCAGCAGCTTTAGCGGAGCGGGGGGCCGTAATGAGCAGTTCTTC.

The chain carries TRBV7-8 and TRBJ1-1, with 8 bases aligning to TRBD1. Germline V CDR1 and CDR2: SGHVS, FQNEAQ. V trimming: 0 bases; J trimming: 4 bases; junction bases outside the gene matches: 4. The CDR3 runs 15 residues. CDR3 in amino acids: CASSLAGTGSTEAFF. The CDR3 DNA sequence: TGTGCCAGCAGCTTAGCGGGGACAGGAAGCACTGAAGCTTTCTTT.

V is TRBV6-5 and J is TRBJ2-7; 9 bases agree with TRBD1. Trimming at V came to 6 bases and at J to 6 bases, leaving 9 bases not matched to a gene. The CDR3 loop spans 14 amino acids. Germline V gives CDR1 MNHEY, CDR2 SVGAGI. The CDR3 protein is CASRWGQGMGEQYV. The DNA of the CDR3 is TGTGCCAGCAGATGGGGACAGGGAATGGGCGAGCAGTACGTC.